This TCR beta chain was sequenced during a study of CD8+CD57+ T cells in acquired aplastic anemia. Study summary: The average for DNA from sorted CD4+ and CD8+ cells was roughly 3 ug. Healthy donors yielded around 10 million CD4+ cell reads on average. The study's findings and limits: Patients and controls shared approximately 28 CD8+ CDR3 sequences. Any difference that existed in CD8+ Simpson's diversity between patients and controls was not significant.

Investigators profiled TCR beta VDJ and CDR3 from genomic DNA template. TCRdb processed the reads anew with MiXCR; each CDR3 protein has one entry. In the table there are around 400,000 distinct CDR3 sequences, about 70% of which are singletons. CDR1 is WSHSY and CDR2 is SAAADI in the germline V gene. CDR3 length: 13 residues. Deletions cut 3 bases from V and 7 bases from J, with 9 bases between. As regards this clonotype: No antigen is known for it.

The sequence came from a human donor in good health, serving as a control. The J gene is TRBJ2-2, the V gene TRBV10-2, with D tentatively TRBD2 (5 bases). Specimen: sorted CD4+, CD8+, or CD8+CD57+ T cells (not recorded which) from PBMCs. The CDR3 bases are TGCGCCAGCAGTGAAGAGCGGAGCGGGGAGCTGTTTTTT. The encoded protein is CASSEERSGELFF.